This T cell receptor (beta chain) appears in the sequencing data of a study of low-dose radiotherapy and immunotherapy resistance in tumors. Study background: Cohort 2 was treated with 1 Gy per fraction every two weeks, amounting to 13 Gy across 26 weeks. The treatment that patients received was intravenous nivolumab 240 mg every two weeks plus ipilimumab 1 mg/kg every six weeks.

As for time point: before trial treatment. It was nivolumab, ipilimumab, aspirin, low-dose cyclophosphamide and low-dose radiotherapy that donors received. This clonotype was observed at least ten times. Primers targeting TRAV and TRBV primed first-strand cDNA, covering alpha and beta chains. Both a constant-region primer and a V-primer adapter served to amplify TCRs across roughly 20 PCR cycles. Amplification of isolated mRNA was accomplished via in vitro transcription. TCRdb fed the reads into MiXCR, producing one record per CDR3 protein. Found here are 54,000 or so distinct CDR3 sequences, under 30% of them singletons; the top ten hold around 5%. This CDR3 has 14 amino acids. Germline CDR1 is SGHAT and CDR2 is FQDESV (reference sequence). V lost 4 bases to trimming and J lost 7 bases, with 13 bases between them.

The clonotype comes from a male donor with prostate cancer. The sequencing used PBMCs, collected before treatment. J is TRBJ2-2 and V is TRBV11-1; the D gene is possibly TRBD1 (5 bases). The DNA for the CDR3 is TGTGCCAGCAGCTCGCCGTCAGGGAACGGGGAGCTGTTTTTT. It yields the protein CASSSPSGNGELFF.